Following are 11 T cell receptor beta chains from one sample sequenced in a study of T cell responses to AZD1222 COVID-19 vaccine. Profiling relied on immunoSEQ multiplex PCR, and the TCRdb table lists in-frame clones only, not all of them. Of some 150,000 clones listed, approximately 94% are singletons. The specimen was peripheral blood, collected on day 0 of AZD1222 vaccination. The receptor source for this set is an adult in good health.

The CDR3 nucleotides are TGTGCCACGACTGGACAGGGGGAGGAGCAGTTCTTC. Translated, it gives CATTGQGEEQFF. This sequence joins TRBV10-3 and TRBJ2-1; 10 bases are shared with TRBD1. J gave up 10 bases and V 10 bases, and 7 bases lay outside the gene matches. Germline CDR1 and CDR2: ENHRY and SYGVKD. The CDR3 spans 12 residues.

This chain connects TRBV19 to TRBJ1-3; D possibly corresponds to TRBD1 (6 bases). V was pared by 2 bases and J by 2 bases, with 16 bases between. The germline V gene encodes CDR1 LNHDA and CDR2 SQIVND (reference sequence). The length of the CDR3 is 17 residues. CDR3 coding DNA: TGTGCCAGTAGTATAAGGACGGGACACTTAACTGGAAACACCATATATTTT. It encodes CASSIRTGHLTGNTIYF.

This sequence joins TRBV7-8 and TRBJ2-5; TRBD2 aligns across 7 bases. The V segment lost 1 base and the J segment 1 base; nucleotides outside the gene matches: 6. CDR3 length equals 16 residues. CDR1 and CDR2 from the germline V gene are SGHVS and FQNEAQ. The CDR3 nucleotides read TGTGCCAGCAGCTTAGAATCGAGCGGGGTCCAAGAGACCCAGTACTTC. Amino acid sequence: CASSLESSGVQETQYF.

This chain connects TRBV2 to TRBJ1-2; 12 bases align to TRBD1. This CDR3 has 14 amino acids. V was pared by 6 bases and J by 3 bases, with 2 bases of the junction left unmatched. Germline CDR1 and CDR2: SNHLY and FYNNEI. CDR3 in amino acids: CASRGQGADYGYTF. CDR3 bases: TGTGCCAGCAGGGGACAGGGGGCGGACTATGGCTACACCTTC.

This chain links TRBV5-1 with TRBJ1-4; 10 nucleotides align to TRBD1. J gave up 3 bases and V 0 bases, and 2 bases lay outside the gene matches. This CDR3 has 16 amino acids. Germline CDR1 reads SGHRS; CDR2 reads YFSETQ. The CDR3 is CASSLGDRGPNEKLFF. The DNA of the CDR3 is TGCGCCAGCAGCTTGGGGGACAGGGGTCCTAATGAAAAACTGTTTTTT.

This chain connects TRBV19 to TRBJ1-1, with D unclear. There are 12 residues in the CDR3. Germline CDR1 and CDR2: LNHDA and SQIVND (reference sequence). The V gene lost 5 bases and the J gene lost 7 bases, with 11 bases spanning the gap. The CDR3 protein is CASSQGGVEAFF. The CDR3 region has the DNA TGTGCCAGTAGTCAAGGCGGGGTTGAAGCTTTCTTT.

The chain employs TRBV28 and TRBJ2-3; D may be TRBD2 (6 bases). Germline lookup yields CDR1 MDHEN and CDR2 SYDVKM. Between the trimmed V and J ends, which lost 7 bases and 4 bases, there was a span of 9 bases. This CDR3 is built from 12 residues. In DNA form, the CDR3 reads TGTGCCAGCACTCCGGGAGCAGATACGCAGTATTTT. As protein: CASTPGADTQYF.

J is TRBJ1-1 and V is TRBV3-1 (or the pseudogene TRBV3-2); D is ambiguous. CDR1 LGHDT and CDR2 YNNKEL come from the germline V gene (reference sequence). Deletions cut 1 base from V and 9 bases from J, with 12 bases between. CDR3 length: 13 amino acids. CDR3 protein: CASSQGSSEQAFF. Written as DNA, the CDR3 is TGTGCCAGCAGCCAAGGGTCGTCGGAACAAGCTTTCTTT.

This rearrangement joins TRBV5-4 to TRBJ2-1; TRBD2 is a possible D gene (6 bases). The CDR3 spans 15 residues. The V end lost 4 bases, the J end lost 5 bases, and 16 bases lay between the germline ends. Germline V gives CDR1 SGHNT, CDR2 YYREEE (reference sequence). The CDR3 nucleotides are TGTGCCAGCAGCCGATACCCCAGGGAGGACAATGAGCAGTTCTTC. The encoded protein is CASSRYPREDNEQFF.

This rearrangement joins TRBV7-2 to TRBJ2-3, with D unresolved. Trimming cost V 5 bases and J 2 bases, with 11 bases left between them. The CDR3 length is 14 residues. Germline V gene sequence: CDR1 SGHTA, CDR2 FQGNSA. DNA for the CDR3: TGTGCCAGCAGCCTTCAATGGGCCACAGATACGCAGTATTTT. Its translation is CASSLQWATDTQYF.

The chain has TRBV7-6 and TRBJ1-1; 7 bases fit TRBD1. V lost 4 bases and J lost 4; bases outside the gene matches: 21. Per the germline V gene, CDR1 is SGHVS and CDR2 is FNYEAQ. The CDR3 is 19 amino acids. For the CDR3, the DNA is TGTGCCAGCAGCTCCCGAAAGGCCAGCCAGACAGGGCCGAGCACTGAAGCTTTCTTT. This encodes CASSSRKASQTGPSTEAFF.